This TCR beta chain was recorded in a study of blood T cell repertoires in COVID-19. For the study at large: Samples came from the United States, Italy and Spain, spanning acute and convalescent COVID-19. Nucleic acid was either cDNA or gDNA, and it came from T cells, B-cell-depleted T cells, or PBMCs.

Trimming took 4 bases from V and 6 from J; bases not matched to a gene: 6. The V gene's germline CDR1 is SGHRS and CDR2 YFSETQ. This CDR3 is built from 14 residues. The protocol was immunoSEQ multiplex PCR, while the TCRdb copy is restricted to in-frame clones and leaves out a portion. The sample lists about 290,000 clones, about 89% occurring once. This rearrangement joins TRBV5-1 to TRBJ1-2; 10 bases fit TRBD1. The clonotype originates from a woman in her thirties or forties who had recovered from COVID-19. The sample consisted of PBMCs or T cells enriched from blood (not recorded which). The CDR3 DNA is TGCGCCAGCAGCGTGGACAGGGGGGAGGATGGCTACACCTTC. Protein product: CASSVDRGEDGYTF. Variable domain in full (rest from reference TRBV5-1 and TRBJ1-2): KAGVTQTPRYLIKTRGQQVTLSCSPISGHRSVSWYQQTPGQGLQFLFEYFSETQRNKGNFPGRFSGRQFSNSRSEMNVSTLELGDSALYLCASSVDRGEDGYTFGSGTRLTVV.